The next 28 T cell receptor beta chains were all read from a single sample in a study of esophageal squamous cell carcinoma under preoperative chemotherapy. Documented time point: before preoperative PTX-NDP chemotherapy. Each CDR3 protein is one row after TCRdb ran MiXCR on the PCR reads. Found here are about 16,000 distinct CDR3 sequences, 40% to 50% of them singletons; the top ten hold more than 25%. Sampling was conducted from a patient given preoperative chemotherapy. All receptors derive from a human donor with esophageal squamous cell carcinoma. The donor label of this sample is uncertain.

This clonotype came up once. Compared with germline, one end of the junction differs, possibly owing to a read error. The CDR3, as DNA: TGTGCCAGCGGGGGACGCGGGGGGGGGAGCACAGATACGCAGTATTTC. It specifies CASGGRGGGSTDTQYF. The chain couples TRBV7-2 to TRBJ2-3, with 9 bases lining up with TRBD2. Per the germline V gene, CDR1 is SGHTA and CDR2 is FQGNSA. The CDR3 loop spans 16 amino acids. Together with reference TRBV7-2 and TRBJ2-3, the CDR3 gives the full variable domain: GAGVSQSPSNKVTEKGKDVELRCDPISGHTALYWYRQSLGQGLEFLIYFQGNSAPDKSGLPSDRFSAERTGGSVSTLTIQRTQQEDSAVYLCASGGRGGGSTDTQYFGPGTRLTVL.

This rearrangement joins TRBV24-1 to TRBJ2-5; 11 bases align to TRBD2. V shed 7 bases and J 0 bases; nucleotides not matched to a gene: 12. Germline-derived CDR1 and CDR2 are KGHDR and SFDVKD. The CDR3 has 18 residues. CDR3: CATRRIASGRRYQETQYF. The CDR3 nucleotides read TGTGCCACCAGGCGAATCGCTAGCGGGAGGCGGTACCAAGAGACCCAGTACTTC.

In its sample, this clonotype was seen many times. V and J are TRBV11-1 and TRBJ2-1, with 11 nucleotides matching TRBD2. The germline V gene has CDR1 SGHAT and CDR2 FQDESV (reference sequence). The junction had 4 bases not matched to a gene; V was cut back by 5 bases and J by 4 bases. This CDR3 has 15 residues. This chain's CDR3 is CASSPGTSGYNEQFF. The DNA of the CDR3 is TGTGCCAGCAGCCCCGGGACTAGCGGTTACAATGAGCAGTTCTTC. The full variable domain, with the rest looked up from reference TRBV11-1 and TRBJ2-1, is EAEVAQSPRYKITEKSQAVAFWCDPISGHATLYWYRQILGQGPELLVQFQDESVVDDSQLPKDRFSAERLKGVDSTLKIQPAELGDSAMYLCASSPGTSGYNEQFFGPGTRLTVL.

J is TRBJ2-3 and V is TRBV11-2, with TRBD2 as a possible D gene (5 bases). The CDR3 runs 11 residues. Germline assignment: CDR1 SGHAT and CDR2 FQNNGV. Deletions cut 7 bases from V and 10 bases from J, with 12 bases between. The CDR3 here is CASNSEGAQYF. The CDR3 region has the DNA TGTGCCAGCAACTCCGAGGGTGCGCAGTATTTT.

Points on this clonotype: A read error may produce the germline difference seen at one junction end. V gene TRBV7-3 combines with J gene TRBJ2-3, with TRBD2 as a possible D gene (6 bases). CDR3 length: 15 residues. Germline V gene lookup returns CDR1 SGHTA and CDR2 FQGTGA. Here the CDR3 DNA reads TGTGCCCGCAGCGCGGGTAGCGGAGCCAAAAATACGCAGTATTTT. Protein sequence: CARSAGSGAKNTQYF.

Sample share makes this clonotype medium-sized. V and J are TRBV12-3 or TRBV12-4 and TRBJ1-2; D gene unclear. Trimming took off 8 bases at V and 0 bases at J, with 10 bases between the two ends. CDR3 length equals 13 residues. The CDR3 spells CASVFGSNYGYTF. Here the CDR3 DNA reads TGTGCCAGCGTCTTTGGGTCTAACTATGGCTACACCTTC.

Turning to this clonotype: Because the CDR3 is missing its conserved closing phenylalanine or tryptophan, this is likely a read error. The limits of the CDR3 on the DNA are not certain, so only TCRdb's listed CDR3 is given. CDR3 sequence reads: CASSYSRGGAGQETQYL. This rearrangement joins TRBV6-5 to TRBJ2-5; the DNA was not used to check the table's D call, TRBD1. The CDR3 length equals 17 residues, ends included. Germline V gives CDR1 MNHEY, CDR2 SVGAGI.

This clonotype came up many times. This chain uses TRBV28 with TRBJ2-1, with D unresolved. V lost 6 bases and J 0 bases, leaving 12 bases between the germline ends. CDR1 MDHEN and CDR2 SYDVKM come from the germline V gene. The CDR3 is 15 residues long. This chain's CDR3 is CASSASDASYNEQFF. The CDR3 DNA follows: TGTGCCAGCAGCGCTTCAGACGCCTCCTACAATGAGCAGTTCTTC.

The CDR3 nucleotides read TGTGCCAGCAGTTCCGGAGACGCTTTAGGGAACTACGAGCAGTACTTC. It codes for CASSSGDALGNYEQYF. The chain uses TRBV27 and TRBJ2-5; D is ambiguous. The end of the DNA fits TRBJ2-7 better, so the J call may be wrong. This CDR3 is built from 16 residues. Germline V gene sequence: CDR1 MNHEY, CDR2 SMNVEV (reference sequence).

This clonotype has at least ten counts. This rearrangement joins TRBV7-3 to TRBJ2-1; no definite D call. This CDR3 contains 13 residues. Germline lookup yields CDR1 SGHTA and CDR2 FQGTGA. With 0 bases removed from V and 8 bases from J, the gap between germline ends came to 8 bases. The CDR3 DNA reads as TGTGCCAGCAGCTTAACCGGAGTCGATGAGCAGTTCTTC. It is translated as CASSLTGVDEQFF. Based on the CDR3 plus reference TRBV7-3 and TRBJ2-1, the full variable domain is GAGVSQTPSNKVTEKGKYVELRCDPISGHTALYWYRQSLGQGPEFLIYFQGTGAADDSGLPNDRFFAVRPEGSVSTLKIQRTERGDSAVYLCASSLTGVDEQFFGPGTRLTVL.

This clonotype is a singleton in its sample. The rearrangement joins TRBV7-2 to TRBJ2-5; D remains unclear. Judging by the DNA end, TRBJ2-7 fits better; the J call may be wrong. Germline CDR1 reads SGHTA; CDR2 reads FQGNSA. The CDR3 spans 11 residues. The CDR3 loop is CASSLSDEQYF. CDR3 bases: TGTGCCAGCAGCTTAAGTGACGAGCAGTACTTC.

Remarks on this clonotype: A junction end diverges from the germline sequence, so it may reflect a read error. The chain has TRBV6-2 or TRBV6-3 and TRBJ2-4; the D is unclear. The CDR3 has 11 amino acids. Germline CDR1 reads MNHEY; CDR2 reads SVGEGT. Written as DNA, the CDR3 is TGTGCCAGCAGTTGCCAAGACATCCAGTACTTC. Translation: CASSCQDIQYF.

This clonotype occurred many times. The chain has TRBV7-9 and TRBJ2-1; D gene uncertain. CDR1 is SEHNR and CDR2 is FQNEAQ in the germline V gene (reference sequence). Between the trimmed V and J ends, which lost 3 bases and 8 bases, there was a span of 8 bases. The CDR3 contains 12 residues. CDR3 region: CASSFWMDEQFF. The CDR3 nucleotides read TGTGCCAGCAGCTTCTGGATGGATGAGCAGTTCTTC.

At least ten counts were recorded for this clonotype. The chain links TRBV6-1 to TRBJ1-2, with 8 positions matching TRBD1. J gave up 3 bases and V 0 bases, and 6 bases lay outside the gene matches. The length of the CDR3 is 16 residues. From germline, CDR1 is MNHNS and CDR2 SASEGT. CDR3 in DNA: TGTGCCAGCAGTGAAGCAGGACAGGGTGGTGACTATGGCTACACCTTC. This codes for CASSEAGQGGDYGYTF.

Many counts were recorded for this clonotype. The gene calls are TRBV7-2 and TRBJ2-1; weak D call: TRBD1 (5 bases). With 1 base removed from V and 0 bases from J, the gap between germline ends came to 7 bases. The CDR3 is made up of 15 amino acids. CDR1 is SGHTA, CDR2 FQGNSA, per germline. CDR3 loop: CASSLDTGSYNEQFF. The CDR3, as DNA: TGTGCCAGCAGCTTAGACACAGGCTCCTACAATGAGCAGTTCTTC.

This clonotype was seen at least ten times. Here the CDR3 reads CASSLARTGERVFEQFF. Here the CDR3 DNA reads TGTGCCAGCAGCTTAGCGCGGACAGGAGAGCGGGTTTTTGAGCAGTTCTTC. The rearrangement uses TRBV7-2 and TRBJ2-1; D is perhaps TRBD1 (7 bases). The germline CDR1 and CDR2 sequences are SGHTA and FQGNSA. The V end was cut by 0 bases, the J end by 9 bases, with 21 bases between. The CDR3 extends over 17 amino acids. Full variable domain (missing parts from reference TRBV7-2 and TRBJ2-1): GAGVSQSPSNKVTEKGKDVELRCDPISGHTALYWYRQSLGQGLEFLIYFQGNSAPDKSGLPSDRFSAERTGGSVSTLTIQRTQQEDSAVYLCASSLARTGERVFEQFFGPGTRLTVL.

At least ten counts were recorded for this clonotype. The V call is TRBV11-3, the J call TRBJ2-3, with 9 bases lining up with TRBD1. The germline CDR1 and CDR2 sequences are SGHNT and YENEEA. With 4 bases clipped from V and 3 bases from J, the junction kept 11 bases outside the gene matches. CDR3 length: 17 residues. In DNA form, the CDR3 reads TGTGCCAGCAGCTCGGCGGGTGGACAGGGGTTTACAGATACGCAGTATTTT. Encoded protein: CASSSAGGQGFTDTQYF.

This rearrangement joins TRBV10-1 to TRBJ2-5; tentatively, D is TRBD2 (6 bases). The tail of the sequence fits TRBJ2-7 better, so the J call may be wrong. CDR1 is WNHNN, CDR2 SYGVQD, per germline (reference sequence). The CDR3 runs to 13 residues. CDR3 nucleotide sequence: TGCGCCAGCAGTGAGTCAGGAGGGAACGAGCAGTACTTC. Its protein is CASSESGGNEQYF.

This clonotype was counted a few times. This chain links TRBV7-2 with TRBJ2-6; D not resolved. The ends were cut back, 5 bases at V and 0 bases at J, with 11 bases in the middle. Germline V gene sequence: CDR1 SGHTA, CDR2 FQGNSA. CDR3 length: 16 residues. Here the CDR3 reads CASSIGPFSGANVLTF. The CDR3 DNA follows: TGTGCCAGCAGCATTGGACCTTTCTCTGGGGCCAACGTCCTGACTTTC. The variable domain in full, with the rest retrieved from reference TRBV7-2 and TRBJ2-6, is GAGVSQSPSNKVTEKGKDVELRCDPISGHTALYWYRQSLGQGLEFLIYFQGNSAPDKSGLPSDRFSAERTGGSVSTLTIQRTQQEDSAVYLCASSIGPFSGANVLTFGAGSRLTVL.

This clonotype was seen ten or more times. This chain links TRBV12-3 or TRBV12-4 with TRBJ1-3; 8 bases are shared with TRBD1. This CDR3 spans 15 amino acids. Trimming took 5 bases from V and 4 from J; bases not matched to a gene: 7. The CDR3 DNA reads as TGTGCCAGCAGTCCCTGGACAGGGCCCGGAAACACCATATATTTT. Translated: CASSPWTGPGNTIYF.

The gene calls are TRBV6-5 and TRBJ2-5, with D tentatively TRBD2 (6 bases). The tail of the sequence fits TRBJ2-1 better, so the J call may be wrong. This CDR3 is 13 amino acids long. Germline values: CDR1 MNHEY, CDR2 SVGAGI. The CDR3 DNA follows: TGTGCCAGCAGTTACTCGAAGGTTAGCGGACAGTTCTTC. Its translation: CASSYSKVSGQFF.

There are many counts of this clonotype. The chain uses TRBV7-2 and TRBJ2-1; the match to TRBD1 covers 7 bases. The J segment lost 4 bases and the V segment lost 4 bases, leaving 10 bases of the junction unmatched. CDR3 size: 16 residues. The germline gives CDR1 SGHTA, CDR2 FQGNSA. The CDR3 loop is CASSSTGTDLYNEQFF. CDR3 DNA: TGTGCCAGCAGCTCGACCGGGACAGACCTTTACAATGAGCAGTTCTTC.

This clonotype was found many times. The V call is TRBV7-2, the J call TRBJ2-1; 7 nucleotides align to TRBD2. V trimming: 1 base; J trimming: 5 bases; junction bases outside the gene matches: 17. CDR3 length equals 19 residues. The germline gives CDR1 SGHTA, CDR2 FQGNSA. The CDR3 bases are TGTGCCAGCAGCTTAGGATGGGATCTAACGGGAGGAAGGAACAATGAGCAGTTCTTC. It yields the protein CASSLGWDLTGGRNNEQFF.

This clonotype qualifies as medium-sized. This sequence joins TRBV11-3 and TRBJ2-5; 9 bases align to TRBD2. This CDR3 region has 16 residues. With V trimmed by 0 bases and J by 5 bases, 7 bases remained unmatched. In germline, CDR1 is SGHNT, CDR2 YENEEA. CDR3 sequence: CASSLDKWLAGETQYF. The CDR3 DNA reads TGTGCCAGCAGCTTAGATAAATGGCTAGCGGGGGAGACCCAGTACTTC.

Remarks on this clonotype: At one boundary the junction diverges from the germline segment, which might be a read error. The chain carries TRBV7-2 and TRBJ2-4; TRBD2 might be the D (7 bases). Looked up from germline, CDR1 is SGHTA and CDR2 is FQGNSA. The CDR3 extends over 16 amino acids. CDR3 amino acids: CASGLGGGRNKDTQYF. CDR3 nucleotides: TGTGCCAGCGGCTTGGGGGGGGGCCGGAACAAAGACACTCAGTACTTC.

V and J are TRBV12-3 or TRBV12-4 and TRBJ2-5; D may be TRBD1 (5 bases). The J call may be mistaken, given a closer DNA end match to TRBJ2-7. CDR3 length equals 13 residues. DNA of the CDR3: TGTGCCAGCAGTTTTGACAGAGACTACGAGCAGTACTTC. Protein: CASSFDRDYEQYF.

This clonotype was recorded a few times. The chain recombines TRBV7-2 with TRBJ2-3; TRBD2 aligns across 7 bases. The CDR3 sequence is 15 residues long. The V and J ends lost 1 base and 10 bases, in that order; junction bases with no gene match: 11. From germline, CDR1 is SGHTA and CDR2 FQGNSA. CDR3 coding DNA: TGTGCCAGCAGCTTAGGATTCGCGGGAGAAGGTGCGCAGTATTTT. As protein: CASSLGFAGEGAQYF.

This clonotype was detected many times. This rearrangement joins TRBV7-8 to TRBJ2-1; 11 bases fit TRBD2. Trimming at V came to 5 bases and at J to 6 bases, leaving 12 bases not matched to a gene. Germline CDR1 and CDR2: SGHVS and FQNEAQ. The CDR3 consists of 17 residues. For the CDR3, the DNA is TGTGCCAGCAGCCCGGCTAGCGGGAGGCCGTCGGTCAATGAGCAGTTCTTC. Translation gives CASSPASGRPSVNEQFF.